The entry below gives a single TCR beta chain sequence along with its context. The antigen is unknown. Just one base apart from a much larger clone, this may be a read error. Hyperthyroidism is called stable when no ophthalmopathy develops within 18 months of follow-up. Excluded were patients with other autoimmune diseases, uncontrolled infections, pregnancy or lactation. PBMCs were density-gradient isolated from 10 ml fresh blood. These data come from a study of Graves' ophthalmopathy and Graves' hyperthyroidism. Regarding the study as a whole: Ophthalmopathy and stable hyperthyroidism were discriminated by a 13-signature model, with about 91% sensitivity and approximately 77% specificity.

The V end lost 2 bases, the J end lost 6 bases, and 5 bases lay between the germline ends. The CDR3 totals 12 residues. CDR1 and CDR2 from the germline V gene are LNHDA and SQIVND (reference sequence). RNA transcripts served as template for amplifying TCR beta CDR3 sequences. Second-round multiplex PCR came after first-round RT-PCR with HTBI primers. TCRdb re-called the multiplex PCR reads with MiXCR, one entry per CDR3 protein. Here the sample spans roughly 350,000 distinct CDR3 sequences, about a sixth being singletons. The sample consisted of peripheral blood. This receptor was identified in an adult woman with stable Graves' hyperthyroidism. V and J are TRBV19 and TRBJ1-5; D is uncertain. The CDR3 DNA reads as TGTGCCAGTAGTATAATCAGTCAGCCCCAGCATTTT. This translates into CASSIISQPQHF.